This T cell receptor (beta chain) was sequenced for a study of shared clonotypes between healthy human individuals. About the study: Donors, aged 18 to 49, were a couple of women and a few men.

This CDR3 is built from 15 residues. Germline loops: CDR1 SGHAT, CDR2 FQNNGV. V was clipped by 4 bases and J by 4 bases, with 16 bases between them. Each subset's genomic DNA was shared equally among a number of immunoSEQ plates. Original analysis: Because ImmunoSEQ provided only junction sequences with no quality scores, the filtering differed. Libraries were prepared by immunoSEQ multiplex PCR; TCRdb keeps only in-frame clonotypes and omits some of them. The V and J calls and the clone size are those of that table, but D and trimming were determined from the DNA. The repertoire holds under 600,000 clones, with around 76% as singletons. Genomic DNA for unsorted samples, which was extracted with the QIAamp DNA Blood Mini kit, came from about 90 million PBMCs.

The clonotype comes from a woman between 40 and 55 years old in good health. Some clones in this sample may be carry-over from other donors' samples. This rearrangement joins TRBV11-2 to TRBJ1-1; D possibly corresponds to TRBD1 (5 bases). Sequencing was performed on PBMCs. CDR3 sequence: CASSSEGRIGTEAFF. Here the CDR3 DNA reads TGTGCCAGCAGCTCGGAGGGGAGAATTGGCACTGAAGCTTTCTTT.